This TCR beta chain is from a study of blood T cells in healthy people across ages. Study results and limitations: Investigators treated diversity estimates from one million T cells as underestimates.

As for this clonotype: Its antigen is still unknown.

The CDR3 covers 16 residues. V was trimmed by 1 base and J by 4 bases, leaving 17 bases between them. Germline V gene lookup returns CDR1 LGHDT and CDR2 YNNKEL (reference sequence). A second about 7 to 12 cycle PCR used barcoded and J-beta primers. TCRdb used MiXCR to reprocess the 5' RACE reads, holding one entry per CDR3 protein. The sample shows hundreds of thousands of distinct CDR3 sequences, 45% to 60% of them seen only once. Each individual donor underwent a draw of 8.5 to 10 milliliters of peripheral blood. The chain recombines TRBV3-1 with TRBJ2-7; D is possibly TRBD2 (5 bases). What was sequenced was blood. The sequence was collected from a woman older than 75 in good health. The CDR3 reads CASSQGPVGGSYEQYF. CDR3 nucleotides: TGTGCCAGCAGCCAAGGACCGGTCGGAGGATCGTACGAGCAGTACTTC.